The 3 T cell receptor beta chains below all came from one sample that was sequenced in a study of OX40 agonist ivuxolimab in advanced cancers. Library method: the immunoSEQ multiplex PCR assay. TCRdb carries this immuneACCESS record with in-frame sequences only. Its versions omit some clonotypes, under half of them owing to an unresolved V gene in the studies checked, with the rest unexplained. The sample table shows about 72,000 clones, and about nine tenths are seen once. The ten largest clones take up about 5.5% of the sample. The starting material was CD4+ or CD8+ T cells sorted from blood, obtained in a trial of the OX40 agonist ivuxolimab. The receptors stem from an adult with an advanced solid tumor such as melanoma, head and neck, liver or kidney cancer.

This rearrangement joins TRBV4-1 to TRBJ1-5; D not certain. Per the germline V gene, CDR1 is MGHRA and CDR2 is YSYEKL. This CDR3 has 15 amino acids. V was cut by 0 bases and J by 0 bases, with 6 bases left in between. The CDR3 coding sequence is TGCGCCAGCAGCCAAGAACGTCATAGCAATCAGCCCCAGCATTTT. Its protein product is CASSQERHSNQPQHF.

The CDR3 sequence is CASSLSANEQFF. CDR3 DNA: TGTGCCAGCAGTTTATCCGCCAATGAGCAGTTCTTC. The genes are TRBV27 and TRBJ2-1; D is undetermined. Looked up from germline, CDR1 is MNHEY and CDR2 is SMNVEV (reference sequence). Deletions cut 0 bases from V and 6 bases from J, with 3 bases between. CDR3 length: 12 residues.

The V gene is TRBV6-4, the J gene TRBJ2-3; TRBD1 agrees at 10 bases. The CDR3 is 15 amino acids. CDR1 and CDR2 (germline): MRHNA, SNTAGT. With 2 bases clipped from V and 6 bases from J, the junction kept 5 bases outside the gene matches. The CDR3: CASSDAGTGADTQYF. CDR3 nucleotide sequence: TGTGCCAGCAGTGACGCCGGGACAGGGGCCGATACGCAGTATTTT.